A selection of T cell receptor beta chains follows, all from one sample in a study of T cells in localized non-small cell lung cancer. Generated by immunoSEQ multiplex PCR, the TCRdb table keeps only in-frame clones and is missing some. The sample yields around 50,000 clones, roughly 88% seen once. The sequences come from peripheral blood, collected before any cancer treatment. The source is a woman aged 40 to 75 with stage I lung adenocarcinoma. Both conserved end residues are part of each CDR3. D genes are given only for firm matches. A clone size is listed for some rows: how often the clone was seen (once, few, many), or a class if it is expanded.

v_call: TRBV27
d_call: NA
clone_size: few
j_call: TRBJ2-7
cdr3_nt: TGTGCCAGCAGTCCTTACAGGGGGGGGTACGAGCAGTACTTC
cdr3_aa: CASSPYRGGYEQYF

v_call: TRBV5-1
d_call: NA
clone_size: NA
j_call: TRBJ2-1
cdr3_nt: TGCGCCAGCAGTAGAGATTTCTACAATGAGCAGTTCTTC
cdr3_aa: CASSRDFYNEQFF

v_call: TRBV6-6
d_call: NA
clone_size: few
j_call: TRBJ2-7
cdr3_nt: TGTGCCAGCAGTTTCAAAGGCTACGAGCAGTACTTC
cdr3_aa: CASSFKGYEQYF

v_call: TRBV6-1
d_call: NA
clone_size: NA
j_call: TRBJ1-4
cdr3_nt: TGTGCCAGCAGTGAAGGGCAGGATCTAGAAAAACTGTTTTTT
cdr3_aa: CASSEGQDLEKLFF

v_call: TRBV30
d_call: NA
clone_size: NA
j_call: TRBJ1-1
cdr3_nt: TGTGCCTGCCAAACCTCGGACAGAAGCACTGAAGCTTTCTTT
cdr3_aa: CACQTSDRSTEAFF

v_call: TRBV4-3
d_call: NA
clone_size: NA
j_call: TRBJ1-1
cdr3_nt: TGCGCCAGCAGCCAAGGTCCGGGCACCACTGAAGCTTTCTTT
cdr3_aa: CASSQGPGTTEAFF

v_call: TRBV11-2
d_call: NA
clone_size: NA
j_call: TRBJ1-3
cdr3_nt: TGTGCCAGCAGCCCTTTAGATTTTCAGGGAAACACCATATATTTT
cdr3_aa: CASSPLDFQGNTIYF

v_call: TRBV2
d_call: TRBD2
clone_size: NA
j_call: TRBJ2-7
cdr3_nt: TGTGCCAGCCTCACCAGGACTAGCGGAGGGGAGCAGTACTTC
cdr3_aa: CASLTRTSGGEQYF

v_call: TRBV7-9
d_call: NA
clone_size: NA
j_call: TRBJ2-7
cdr3_nt: TGTGCCAGCAGCTTAGATGGGGGGTCCTACGAGCAGTACTTC
cdr3_aa: CASSLDGGSYEQYF

v_call: TRBV7-6
d_call: TRBD1
clone_size: NA
j_call: TRBJ2-5
cdr3_nt: TGTGCCAGCAGCTTGGGGACAGGGTGGGAAGAGACCCAGTACTTC
cdr3_aa: CASSLGTGWEETQYF

v_call: TRBV18
d_call: TRBD1
clone_size: NA
j_call: TRBJ1-1
cdr3_nt: TGTGCCAGCTCACCAGACAGGGTTATCACTGAAGCTTTCTTT
cdr3_aa: CASSPDRVITEAFF

v_call: TRBV16
d_call: NA
clone_size: NA
j_call: TRBJ2-2
cdr3_nt: TGTGCCAGCAGCCAATCGGTGGCTTGGACCGGGGAGCTGTTTTTT
cdr3_aa: CASSQSVAWTGELFF

v_call: TRBV6-1
d_call: TRBD2
clone_size: NA
j_call: TRBJ2-1
cdr3_nt: TGTGCCAGCAGGAGACTAGCGGGGGGACAAGAGCAGTTCTTC
cdr3_aa: CASRRLAGGQEQFF

v_call: TRBV6-1
d_call: NA
clone_size: NA
j_call: TRBJ1-6
cdr3_nt: TGTGCCAGCAGTATGGGGACTTCCTATAATTCACCCCTCCACTTT
cdr3_aa: CASSMGTSYNSPLHF

v_call: TRBV10-2
d_call: NA
clone_size: NA
j_call: TRBJ1-4
cdr3_nt: TGCGCCAGCAGAGCTCCGGGAGCCACGAATGAAAAACTGTTTTTT
cdr3_aa: CASRAPGATNEKLFF

v_call: TRBV7-8
d_call: TRBD1
clone_size: NA
j_call: TRBJ1-1
cdr3_nt: TGTGCCAGCAGCTCGGGACAGGGGAGCACTGAAGCTTTCTTT
cdr3_aa: CASSSGQGSTEAFF

v_call: TRBV7-9
d_call: TRBD2
clone_size: NA
j_call: TRBJ2-7
cdr3_nt: TGTGCCAGCTCCCCTCGGGAGGGAGCCACCTACGAGCAGTACTTC
cdr3_aa: CASSPREGATYEQYF

v_call: TRBV9
d_call: NA
clone_size: NA
j_call: TRBJ1-4
cdr3_nt: TGTGCCAGCAGCGTAGTTGGGGCCAGGGGCGAAAAACTGTTTTTT
cdr3_aa: CASSVVGARGEKLFF

v_call: TRBV7-2
d_call: NA
clone_size: NA
j_call: TRBJ1-2
cdr3_nt: TGTGCCAGCAGCATCAACTCCGGGACGAAGGGCTACACCTTC
cdr3_aa: CASSINSGTKGYTF

v_call: TRBV12-2
d_call: NA
clone_size: NA
j_call: TRBJ1-3
cdr3_nt: TGTGCAAGTCGCTTGGGACAGGGAGGCAACACCATATATTTT
cdr3_aa: CASRLGQGGNTIYF

v_call: TRBV7-2
d_call: NA
clone_size: NA
j_call: TRBJ2-2
cdr3_nt: TGTGCCAGCAGCTTAGCTAGACAGGGAGGCACCGGGGAGCTGTTTTTT
cdr3_aa: CASSLARQGGTGELFF

v_call: TRBV11-2
d_call: NA
clone_size: NA
j_call: TRBJ2-1
cdr3_nt: TGTGCCAGCAGCTTAGGCTTACACCGTTACAATGAGCAGTTCTTC
cdr3_aa: CASSLGLHRYNEQFF

v_call: TRBV5-6
d_call: NA
clone_size: NA
j_call: TRBJ1-1
cdr3_nt: TGTGCCAGCAGCTTGACAGGCGCCCTTCTATTCCTGAACACTGAAGCTTTCTTT
cdr3_aa: CASSLTGALLFLNTEAFF

v_call: TRBV9
d_call: TRBD1
clone_size: once
j_call: TRBJ2-7
cdr3_nt: TGTGCCAGCAGCGCAGACTACAGGGGGTCGTGGCTCGAGCAGTACTTC
cdr3_aa: CASSADYRGSWLEQYF

v_call: TRBV6-1
d_call: NA
clone_size: once
j_call: TRBJ1-1
cdr3_nt: TGTGCCAGCAACGCCAGGGTGAGCACTGAAGCTTTCTTT
cdr3_aa: CASNARVSTEAFF

v_call: TRBV30
d_call: NA
clone_size: few
j_call: TRBJ1-1
cdr3_nt: TGTGCCTGGAGTGACGGTATGAACACTGAAGCTTTCTTT
cdr3_aa: CAWSDGMNTEAFF

v_call: TRBV15
d_call: TRBD1
clone_size: NA
j_call: TRBJ1-5
cdr3_nt: TGTGCCACCAGCAGTGACACAGGGGAGGATCAGCCCCAGCATTTT
cdr3_aa: CATSSDTGEDQPQHF

v_call: TRBV30
d_call: NA
clone_size: NA
j_call: TRBJ2-2
cdr3_nt: TGTGCCTGGACAGGGGCTAACACCGGGGAGCTGTTTTTT
cdr3_aa: CAWTGANTGELFF

v_call: TRBV5-1
d_call: TRBD1
clone_size: NA
j_call: TRBJ1-6
cdr3_nt: TGCGCCAGCAGCTTGGAAACAGGGGAAAATTCACCCCTCCACTTT
cdr3_aa: CASSLETGENSPLHF

v_call: TRBV5-1
d_call: NA
clone_size: NA
j_call: TRBJ1-1
cdr3_nt: TGCGCCAGCAGCCAATCTCAGCTGCAAGGGAGGCCCACTGAAGCTTTCTTT
cdr3_aa: CASSQSQLQGRPTEAFF

v_call: TRBV7-2
d_call: NA
clone_size: NA
j_call: TRBJ1-5
cdr3_nt: TGTGCCAGCAGCCATGGGAGGAATCAGCCCCAGCATTTT
cdr3_aa: CASSHGRNQPQHF

v_call: TRBV5-5
d_call: TRBD1
clone_size: NA
j_call: TRBJ2-3
cdr3_nt: TGTGCCAGCAGAACCGGGACAGGGCTTAGCACAGATACGCAGTATTTT
cdr3_aa: CASRTGTGLSTDTQYF

v_call: TRBV23-1
d_call: NA
clone_size: NA
j_call: TRBJ2-5
cdr3_nt: TGCGCCAGCAGTCAATCGGGGGAGACCCAGTACTTC
cdr3_aa: CASSQSGETQYF

v_call: TRBV5-6
d_call: NA
clone_size: NA
j_call: TRBJ2-3
cdr3_nt: TGTGCCAGCAGCTTTGGGGCAGTTAGCACAGATACGCAGTATTTT
cdr3_aa: CASSFGAVSTDTQYF

v_call: TRBV7-9
d_call: NA
clone_size: NA
j_call: TRBJ1-2
cdr3_nt: TGTGCCAGCAGCCAAATGGGCTATGGCTACACCTTC
cdr3_aa: CASSQMGYGYTF

v_call: TRBV7-8
d_call: TRBD2
clone_size: few
j_call: TRBJ2-7
cdr3_nt: TGTGCCAGCAGCTTAGTGGCGGGGGGACCCTACGAGCAGTACTTC
cdr3_aa: CASSLVAGGPYEQYF

v_call: TRBV11-3
d_call: TRBD2
clone_size: NA
j_call: TRBJ2-7
cdr3_nt: TGTGCCAGCAGCTTAGGGACTAGTTACGAGCAGTACTTC
cdr3_aa: CASSLGTSYEQYF

v_call: TRBV5-1
d_call: NA
clone_size: NA
j_call: TRBJ2-7
cdr3_nt: TGCGCCAGCAGCCGAACAGACGGAAACTACGAGCAGTACTTC
cdr3_aa: CASSRTDGNYEQYF

v_call: TRBV2
d_call: TRBD2
clone_size: NA
j_call: TRBJ2-1
cdr3_nt: TGTGCCAGCAGTGTACTCGGGGGGGCCGCGAACAATGAGCAGTTCTTC
cdr3_aa: CASSVLGGAANNEQFF

v_call: TRBV28
d_call: TRBD1
clone_size: NA
j_call: TRBJ1-5
cdr3_nt: TGTGCCAGCAGTCCTTGGACAGGGGGCATCGGCAATCAGCCCCAGCATTTT
cdr3_aa: CASSPWTGGIGNQPQHF

v_call: TRBV18
d_call: NA
clone_size: NA
j_call: TRBJ2-1
cdr3_nt: TGTGCCAGCTCATCCGACGGGGGGCCCCGCTCCTACAATGAGCAGTTCTTC
cdr3_aa: CASSSDGGPRSYNEQFF